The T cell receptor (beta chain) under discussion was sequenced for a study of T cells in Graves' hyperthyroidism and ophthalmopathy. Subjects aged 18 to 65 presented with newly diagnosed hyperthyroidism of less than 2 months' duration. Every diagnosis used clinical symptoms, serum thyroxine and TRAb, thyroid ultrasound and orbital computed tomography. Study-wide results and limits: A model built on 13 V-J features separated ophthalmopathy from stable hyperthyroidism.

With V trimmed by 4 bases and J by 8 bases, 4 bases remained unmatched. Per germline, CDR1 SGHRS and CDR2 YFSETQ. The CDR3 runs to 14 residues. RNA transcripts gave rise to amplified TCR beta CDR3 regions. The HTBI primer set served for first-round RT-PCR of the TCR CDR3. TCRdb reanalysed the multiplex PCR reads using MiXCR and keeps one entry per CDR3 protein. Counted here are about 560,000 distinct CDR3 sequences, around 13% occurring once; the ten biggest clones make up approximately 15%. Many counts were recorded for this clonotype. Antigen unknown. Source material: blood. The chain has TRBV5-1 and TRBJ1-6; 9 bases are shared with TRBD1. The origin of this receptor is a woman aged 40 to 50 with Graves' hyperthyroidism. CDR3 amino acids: CASSTGQGYSPLHF. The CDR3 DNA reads TGCGCCAGCAGCACCGGACAGGGGTATTCACCCCTCCACTTT.